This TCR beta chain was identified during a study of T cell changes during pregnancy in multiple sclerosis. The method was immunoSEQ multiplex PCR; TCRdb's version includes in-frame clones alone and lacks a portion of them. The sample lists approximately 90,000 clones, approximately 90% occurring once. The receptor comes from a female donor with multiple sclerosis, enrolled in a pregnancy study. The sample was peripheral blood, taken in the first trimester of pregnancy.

CDR3 sequence reads: CASSVVGGDSTYNEQFF. CDR3 in DNA: TGTGCCAGCAGCGTAGTTGGGGGGGACTCTACCTACAATGAGCAGTTCTTC. The chain joins TRBV9 to TRBJ2-1, with TRBD2 matching 7 bases. CDR1 is SGDLS, CDR2 YYNGEE, per germline. This CDR3 spans 17 amino acids. V gave up 0 bases and J gave up 2 bases; unmatched junction bases: 8.